These T cell receptor beta chains were read from a single sample in a study of T cell changes during pregnancy in multiple sclerosis. The data were produced by immunoSEQ multiplex PCR, yet TCRdb's version contains in-frame clones alone and is incomplete. Among under 80,000 clones listed, over 80% were seen once. Material: peripheral blood, obtained before pregnancy. These receptors were collected from a female donor with multiple sclerosis, enrolled in a pregnancy study. Both conserved end residues are part of each CDR3. Each record gives: J gene, V gene, D gene, CDR3 protein. The D gene is left open where the match is weak.

>TRBJ1-1|TRBV7-9|-
CASRSQGTTEAFF
>TRBJ1-5|TRBV19|-
CASNVSPRGNQPQHF
>TRBJ2-1|TRBV7-3|TRBD1
CASSAQPGQGAYNEQFF
>TRBJ2-7|TRBV7-3|TRBD2
CASSPIAGGGLNEQYF
>TRBJ1-5|TRBV4-3|TRBD1
CASSQDRTGDSNQPQHF
>TRBJ2-6|TRBV5-4|TRBD1
CASSNRDRGLRANVLTF
>TRBJ2-7|TRBV7-6|TRBD2
CASSRSGGSSYEQYF
>TRBJ1-4|TRBV6-1|-
CASSGNRVGEKLFF
>TRBJ2-2|TRBV27|TRBD2
CASSLFSGRSNTGELFF
>TRBJ1-1|TRBV9|-
CASSVVEGGNTEAFF
>TRBJ2-1|TRBV7-2|-
CASSLALDYNEQFF
>TRBJ1-5|TRBV19|-
CASSIGRAGQPQHF
>TRBJ1-1|TRBV11-3|-
CASSPRPRTEAFF
>TRBJ2-7|TRBV29-1|TRBD2
CSVEGLASGSYEQYF
>TRBJ1-5|TRBV21-1|-
CASSKRPEGQPQHF
>TRBJ2-2|TRBV10-3|TRBD1
CAISESSGGFNTGELFF
>TRBJ2-2|TRBV7-9|-
CASSAMGLTNTGELFF
>TRBJ2-1|TRBV19|-
CASSKPTASYNEQFF
>TRBJ2-4|TRBV11-2|-
CASSPPRQKNIQYF
>TRBJ2-7|TRBV2|-
CASRRKGGGGPQQYF
>TRBJ1-1|TRBV6-4|TRBD1
CASSRTGNTEAFF
>TRBJ2-7|TRBV27|TRBD2
CASSLGTSGYEQYF
>TRBJ1-1|TRBV5-4|-
CASSLTQGLVNPFF
>TRBJ2-1|TRBV7-2|-
CASSRSGINEQFF
>TRBJ1-2|TRBV7-9|-
CASSAPGKSDNYGYTF
>TRBJ2-1|TRBV7-9|-
CASRQPETEVGNEQFF
>TRBJ2-3|TRBV25-1|TRBD1
CASSEDRTGQYF
>TRBJ2-1|TRBV11-3|TRBD2
CASSLGLAGNYEQFF
>TRBJ1-1|TRBV6-1|-
CASSPRSANTEAFF
>TRBJ2-1|TRBV5-1|TRBD2
CASSLAMVAGGNEQFF
>TRBJ2-1|TRBV29-1|-
CSVAGQGSYNEQFF
>TRBJ2-5|TRBV7-2|TRBD2
CASSPRGGETQYF
>TRBJ2-3|TRBV6-6|-
CASSLGGATQYF
>TRBJ1-2|TRBV10-2|-
CASSVGQGIPSYGYTF
>TRBJ2-1|TRBV4-1|-
CASSQDGLPKVGIYNEQFF
>TRBJ2-7|TRBV7-2|TRBD2
CASSPRGGTYEQYF
>TRBJ1-4|TRBV5-4|TRBD1
CASSLDRGLGEKLFF